This TCR beta chain appears in the sequencing data of a study of human versus mouse CDR3 diversity and MHC coevolution. This clone turned up a few times. The assay was immunoSEQ multiplex PCR, and TCRdb's table has in-frame clones only and misses some. Of tens of thousands of clones listed, about 93% were seen once; the top ten hold 1.3% to 1.5%. This CDR3 is built from 13 residues. Germline-derived CDR1 and CDR2 are SGHRS and YFSETQ. Trimming shortened V by 0 bases and J by 5 bases, and 8 bases separated the two germline ends. The rearrangement joins TRBV5-1 to TRBJ1-2; the D is unclear. The TCR sequence derives from a person aged 30-69 years in good health. The material sequenced was naive CD4+ T cells from blood. The subset denotes: CD45RO-negative CD62L-positive naive CD4 T cells. The CDR3, as DNA: TGCGCCAGCAGCTTGGGAGGGATTTATGGCTACACCTTC. This translates into CASSLGGIYGYTF. Together with reference TRBV5-1 and TRBJ1-2, the CDR3 gives the full variable domain: KAGVTQTPRYLIKTRGQQVTLSCSPISGHRSVSWYQQTPGQGLQFLFEYFSETQRNKGNFPGRFSGRQFSNSRSEMNVSTLELGDSALYLCASSLGGIYGYTFGSGTRLTVV.